This T cell receptor beta chain was sequenced during a study of shared clonotypes between healthy human individuals. Study summary: Each donor contributed plates that comprised three CD4 naive, three CD4 memory, two CD8 naive and one CD8 memory.

Notes on the study in general: A small donor pool kept down the genetic and exposure-history diversity that was represented.

The CDR3 is made up of 15 amino acids. Germline CDR1 is MDHEN and CDR2 is SYDVKM. J lost 2 bases, V lost 4 bases, and 7 bases had no gene match. Libraries were prepared by immunoSEQ multiplex PCR; TCRdb keeps only in-frame clonotypes and omits some of them. The table records over a million clones, approximately 96% of them present only once. With regard to this clone: What it recognizes is unknown. Other DNA sequences in this specimen translate into the identical CDR3.

Recent acute infections and vaccinations were absent in the healthy HIV-negative adult donors. The chain employs TRBV28 and TRBJ2-7, with 8 nucleotides matching TRBD1. The clonotype was recovered from a man between 25 and 39 years old in good health. The sample taken for sequencing was naive CD4+ T cells sorted from blood. Sample subset: CD45RA+ positively selected. The CDR3 protein is CASSSPGTGAYEQYF. CDR3 sequence (DNA): TGTGCCAGCAGTTCTCCCGGGACAGGAGCCTACGAGCAGTACTTC.